The rows below give T cell receptor beta chains drawn from one sample of a study of graft-versus-host responses after intestinal transplantation. Sequencing was performed with immunoSEQ multiplex PCR; in TCRdb, only in-frame clones are kept and a portion is missing. The sample carries approximately 63,000 clones, 75% to 90% recorded once. The sample was ileum tissue, taken 350 to 400 days after transplant. The receptors shown here come from a human patient who received an intestinal transplant, so some T cells may come from the graft donor. The CDR3 runs from the conserved cysteine through the conserved F or W. The order of the fields is CDR3 protein, CDR3 DNA, clone size, J gene, D gene, V gene. D genes are given only for firm matches. Some rows have no size entry. The others give once, few or many, or a class for an expanded clone.

CASRRTGDQPQRF | TGTGCCAGCAGGCGGACAGGGGATCAGCCCCAGCGTTTT | once | TRBJ1-5 | TRBD1 | TRBV2
CASSPQGNIPRNYGYTF | TGTGCCAGCAGCCCTCAAGGCAACATACCCAGGAACTATGGCTACACCTTC | - | TRBJ1-2 | - | TRBV5-4
CASSVDRGVEKLFF | TGTGCCAGTAGTGTTGACAGGGGCGTTGAGAAACTGTTTTTT | - | TRBJ1-4 | TRBD1 | TRBV19
CASSLGQGANTEAFF | TGTGCCAGCAGCTTAGGGCAGGGGGCGAACACTGAAGCTTTCTTT | - | TRBJ1-1 | TRBD1 | TRBV7-2
CATFGGVDRGPSNEKLFF | TGTGCCACCTTCGGGGGCGTGGACAGGGGCCCTTCTAATGAAAAACTGTTTTTT | - | TRBJ1-4 | TRBD1 | TRBV15
CASSLVGGALGTQYF | TGTGCCAGCAGCTTAGTCGGCGGAGCTTTGGGGACCCAGTACTTC | - | TRBJ2-5 | - | TRBV11-2
CASSQDALEQFF | TGCGCCAGCAGCCAAGATGCCCTAGAGCAGTTCTTC | - | TRBJ2-1 | - | TRBV4-1
CASSTIQSRGGNTIYF | TGTGCCAGCAGCACAATACAGAGTCGGGGTGGAAACACCATATATTTT | - | TRBJ1-3 | - | TRBV11-2
CASSGLGPSDYEQYF | TGTGCCAGCAGTGGTCTCGGACCGAGTGACTACGAGCAGTACTTC | - | TRBJ2-7 | - | TRBV6-1
CASSLAGRGTEQYF | TGTGCCAGCAGCTTAGCGGGGAGGGGGACCGAGCAGTACTTC | - | TRBJ2-7 | - | TRBV11-2
CAISESGGTDTQYF | TGTGCCATCAGTGAGTCGGGAGGCACAGATACGCAGTATTTT | few | TRBJ2-3 | - | TRBV10-3
CASSYGKGEQYF | TGTGCCAGCAGTTACGGGAAAGGCGAGCAGTACTTC | few | TRBJ2-7 | - | TRBV6-5
CATSRDLGTDYGYTF | TGTGCCACCAGCAGAGATCTCGGGACAGACTATGGCTACACCTTC | - | TRBJ1-2 | TRBD1 | TRBV15
CAIGGETQYF | TGTGCCATCGGGGGCGAGACCCAGTACTTC | once | TRBJ2-5 | - | TRBV10-3
CASQGPNYGYTF | TGTGCCAGTCAGGGCCCTAACTATGGCTACACCTTC | - | TRBJ1-2 | - | TRBV6-4
CASSYLGTPKTNEQFF | TGTGCCAGCAGTTACTTGGGGACCCCAAAGACCAATGAGCAGTTCTTC | - | TRBJ2-1 | - | TRBV6-6
CATSRDFRDYEQYF | TGTGCCACCAGCAGAGATTTTCGAGACTACGAGCAGTACTTC | - | TRBJ2-7 | - | TRBV15
CASSLVGSGQNSPLHF | TGTGCCAGCAGCTTAGTAGGGTCGGGGCAGAATTCACCCCTCCACTTT | - | TRBJ1-6 | - | TRBV11-1
CASQDRSSYEQYF | TGTGCCAGCCAGGACAGGAGCTCCTACGAGCAGTACTTC | - | TRBJ2-7 | TRBD1 | TRBV6-5
CASSFSGAPLYNEQFF | TGTGCCAGCAGCTTTAGCGGGGCGCCCCTCTACAATGAGCAGTTCTTC | - | TRBJ2-1 | TRBD2 | TRBV11-3
CASSLVGLAGPAGGVTYEQYF | TGTGCCAGCAGCTTAGTGGGACTAGCGGGACCCGCCGGGGGTGTTACCTACGAGCAGTACTTC | - | TRBJ2-7 | TRBD2 | TRBV7-8
CAGPDGGSYEQYF | TGTGCCGGCCCGGACGGTGGGTCTTACGAGCAGTACTTC | - | TRBJ2-7 | - | TRBV25-1
CASSLYARSRYAVF | TGCGCCAGCAGCTTGTATGCCCGGTCCAGATACGCAGTATTT | - | TRBJ2-3 | - | TRBV5-1
CASSPVGGNTIYF | TGTGCCAGCAGTCCCGTAGGTGGAAACACCATATATTTT | - | TRBJ1-3 | - | TRBV6-5
CASRGVSLIAGYTF | TGTGCCAGCAGGGGGGTCAGCCTCATTGCAGGCTACACCTTC | - | TRBJ1-2 | - | TRBV2
CASSYSSGSGTDTQYF | TGTGCCAGCAGTTACTCTTCCGGGTCGGGCACAGATACGCAGTATTTT | - | TRBJ2-3 | - | TRBV6-5
CASSEGTGGLTDTQYF | TGCGCCAGCAGTGAAGGGACAGGGGGTTTGACAGATACGCAGTATTTT | - | TRBJ2-3 | TRBD1 | TRBV10-1
CASIRDTCKRDLSGNTIYF | TGTGCCAGTATAAGGGACACTTGTAAACGGGACCTCTCTGGAAACACCATATATTTT | - | TRBJ1-3 | - | TRBV19
CASSQDWTSSDYGYTF | TGCGCCAGCAGCCAAGATTGGACTTCGAGCGACTATGGCTACACCTTC | - | TRBJ1-2 | - | TRBV4-1
CASRSQGGYGYTF | TGTGCCAGCAGATCCCAGGGGGGCTATGGCTACACCTTC | - | TRBJ1-2 | TRBD1 | TRBV6-5
CASGAETGANQETQYF | TGTGCCAGCGGAGCCGAGACAGGGGCCAACCAAGAGACCCAGTACTTC | - | TRBJ2-5 | TRBD1 | TRBV28
CASSLNGGSSTDTQYF | TGTGCCAGCAGCTTAAACGGGGGGTCCAGCACAGATACGCAGTATTTT | - | TRBJ2-3 | TRBD2 | TRBV13
CASRGIAGGRFRHSTDTQYF | TGTGCCAGCAGGGGAATAGCGGGAGGGCGCTTCCGTCATAGCACAGATACGCAGTATTTT | - | TRBJ2-3 | TRBD2 | TRBV28
CASSLTGAVEQYF | TGTGCCAGCAGCTTAACAGGGGCGGTCGAGCAGTACTTC | - | TRBJ2-7 | TRBD1 | TRBV5-5
CASSLGQGAGTGELFF | TGCGCCAGCAGCCTCGGACAGGGGGCGGGGACCGGGGAGCTGTTTTTT | - | TRBJ2-2 | TRBD1 | TRBV5-1
CASSTSFSTDTQYF | TGCGCCAGCAGCACTAGCTTTAGCACAGATACGCAGTATTTT | - | TRBJ2-3 | - | TRBV5-1
CASSIEGTGTYDEQYF | TGCGCCAGCAGCATTGAGGGGACCGGGACTTACGACGAGCAGTACTTC | - | TRBJ2-7 | - | TRBV5-1